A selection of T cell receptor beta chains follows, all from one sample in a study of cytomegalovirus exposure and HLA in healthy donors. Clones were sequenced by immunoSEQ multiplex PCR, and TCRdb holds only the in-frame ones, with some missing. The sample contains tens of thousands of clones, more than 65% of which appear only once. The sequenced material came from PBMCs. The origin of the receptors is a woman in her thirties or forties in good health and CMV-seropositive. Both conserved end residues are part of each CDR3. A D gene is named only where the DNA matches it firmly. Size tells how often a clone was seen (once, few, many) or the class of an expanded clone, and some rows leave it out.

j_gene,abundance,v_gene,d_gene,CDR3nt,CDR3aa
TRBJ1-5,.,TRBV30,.,TGTGCCTGGAGTTCGGGGGGGACTAATAGCAATCAGCCCCAGCATTTT,CAWSSGGTNSNQPQHF
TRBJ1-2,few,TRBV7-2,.,TGTGCCAGCAGACAAACAGACTATGGCTACACCTTC,CASRQTDYGYTF
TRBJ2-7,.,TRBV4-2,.,TGTGCCAGCAGCGAACGAGCCGGGACACACTACGAGCAGTACTTC,CASSERAGTHYEQYF
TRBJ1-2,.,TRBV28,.,TGTGCCAGCAGGACACTCACTTATGGCTACACCTTC,CASRTLTYGYTF
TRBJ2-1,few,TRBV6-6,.,TGTGCCAGCAGCCCTGGACACGGGGGGTTCTTC,CASSPGHGGFF
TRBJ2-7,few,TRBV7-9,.,TGTGCCAGCAGCTTAGCGCTTAGCGGCAGCTCCTACGAGCAGTACTTC,CASSLALSGSSYEQYF
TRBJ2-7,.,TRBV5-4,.,TGTGCCAGCAGCTTACAGGGATCATACGAGCAGTACTTC,CASSLQGSYEQYF
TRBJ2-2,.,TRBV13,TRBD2,TGTGCCAGCAGCTTAGTGGCGGGGGGACTCACCGGGGAGCTGTTTTTT,CASSLVAGGLTGELFF
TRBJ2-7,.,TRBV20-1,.,TGCAGTGCTCTAAATGCCTACGAGCAGTACTTC,CSALNAYEQYF
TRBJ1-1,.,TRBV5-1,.,TGCGCCAGCAGCTGGGATGGCGGGGGAGGGGAGAACACTGAAGCTTTCTTT,CASSWDGGGGENTEAFF
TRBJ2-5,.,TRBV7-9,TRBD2,TGTGCCAGCAGCTCACCCACTAGCGGGGGGCTTCAAGAGACCCAGTACTTC,CASSSPTSGGLQETQYF
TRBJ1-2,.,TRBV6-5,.,TGTGCCAGCAGTGCCATGGGGGGGGACGGCTACACCTTC,CASSAMGGDGYTF
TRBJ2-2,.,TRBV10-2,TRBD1,TGCGCCAGCAGTGATGCCGGGACAGGGCCCAACACCGGGGAGCTGTTTTTT,CASSDAGTGPNTGELFF
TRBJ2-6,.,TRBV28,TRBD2,TGTGCCAGCAGTCCCTCAGGACTAGCGCGCTCTGGGGCCAACGTCCTGACTTTC,CASSPSGLARSGANVLTF
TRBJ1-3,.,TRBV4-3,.,TGCGCCAGCAGCCAAGCACTGATCTCTGGAAACACCATATATTTT,CASSQALISGNTIYF
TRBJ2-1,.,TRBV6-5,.,TGTGCCAGCAGTTACCTGGGACTCCTGAATGAGCAGTTCTTC,CASSYLGLLNEQFF
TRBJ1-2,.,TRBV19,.,TGTGCCAGTAGTATAGATCTATTGCGGGGCACTAGCGGCTACACCTTC,CASSIDLLRGTSGYTF
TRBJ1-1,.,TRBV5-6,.,TGTGCCAGCAGCTTAGTACACTCGGGAGGCACTGAAGCTTTCTTT,CASSLVHSGGTEAFF
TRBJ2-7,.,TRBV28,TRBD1,TGTGCCAGCACCTCCTCCGGGACAGATTCCTACGAGCAGTACTTC,CASTSSGTDSYEQYF
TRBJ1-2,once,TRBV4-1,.,TGCGCCAGCAGCCAAGAGAGCCTTAACTATGGCTACACCTTC,CASSQESLNYGYTF
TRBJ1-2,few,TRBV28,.,TGTGCCAGCAGCCCAACCGGGGGATTGAACTATGGCTACACCTTC,CASSPTGGLNYGYTF
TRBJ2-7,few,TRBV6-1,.,TGTGCCAGCAGTGAAGTCCTGGGGCAGGGGAGAGAGCAGTACTTC,CASSEVLGQGREQYF
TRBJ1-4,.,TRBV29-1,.,TGCAGCGTTGAGGCGGGGGGCCATGAAAAACTGTTTTTT,CSVEAGGHEKLFF
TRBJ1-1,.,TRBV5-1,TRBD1,TGCGCCAGCAGCTTTAATCAGGGACAGGACACTGAAGCTTTCTTT,CASSFNQGQDTEAFF
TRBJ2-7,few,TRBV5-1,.,TGCGCCAGCAGCTTGGTGGGGGGGCACTCCTACGAGCAGTACTTC,CASSLVGGHSYEQYF
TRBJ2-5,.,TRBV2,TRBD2,TGTGCCAGCACCCTAGAGCTAGCGGAGTTCCAAGAGACCCAGTACTTC,CASTLELAEFQETQYF
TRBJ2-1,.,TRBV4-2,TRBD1,TGTGCCAGCAGCCAGCAAAGCCAGGGGGACAATGAGCAGTTCTTC,CASSQQSQGDNEQFF
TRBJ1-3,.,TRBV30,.,TGTGCCTGGGGTTTAAAGGGGGTGAGAAACACCATATATTTT,CAWGLKGVRNTIYF
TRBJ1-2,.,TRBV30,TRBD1,TGTGCCTGGAGTGTCCTCAGGGGGCGACTAAATGGCTACACCTTC,CAWSVLRGRLNGYTF
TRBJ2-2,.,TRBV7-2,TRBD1,TGTGCCAGCAGCCCGGGACAGGGGGACGGGGAGCTGTTTTTT,CASSPGQGDGELFF
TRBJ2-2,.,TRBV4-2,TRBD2,TGTGCCAGCAGCCAGGGGACTAGCGGGAGGGCCACCGGGGAGCTGTTTTTT,CASSQGTSGRATGELFF
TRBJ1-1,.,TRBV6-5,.,TGTGCCAGCAGTTACTCGAGCAGGGCAGCTACTGAAGCTTTCTTT,CASSYSSRAATEAFF
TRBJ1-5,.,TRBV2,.,TGTGCCAGCAGTGAAGCACGGGTACAGCCCCAGCATTTT,CASSEARVQPQHF
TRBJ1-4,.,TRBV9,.,TGTGCCAGCAGCCGAGAAGCAGGACTAGATGAAAAACTGTTTTTT,CASSREAGLDEKLFF
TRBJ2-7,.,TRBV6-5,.,TGTGCCAGCAGTTACGTTTCAGGAAACGAGCAGTACTTC,CASSYVSGNEQYF
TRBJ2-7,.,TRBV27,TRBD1,TGTGCCAGCAGTTCGCTCGAAGGACAGGGATCCTACGAGCAGTACTTC,CASSSLEGQGSYEQYF
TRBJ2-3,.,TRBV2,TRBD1,TGTGCCGGCAAGGGACAGGGATTCAATACGCAGTATTTT,CAGKGQGFNTQYF
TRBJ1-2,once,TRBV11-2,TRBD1,TGTGCCAGCAACCCCGGGACAGGAGGATCCTATGGCTACCCCTTC,CASNPGTGGSYGYPF
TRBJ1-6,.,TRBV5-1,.,TGCGCCAGCAGCTTGATCGGTTGGGCTTCACCCCTCCACTTT,CASSLIGWASPLHF
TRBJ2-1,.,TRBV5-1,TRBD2,TGCGCCAGCAGCTTGGCGGGACTAGCGGGGGCTAATGAGCAGTTCTTC,CASSLAGLAGANEQFF
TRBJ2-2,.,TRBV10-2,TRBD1,TGCGCCACCGGGACAGGGGGGACCGGGGAGCTGTTTTTT,CATGTGGTGELFF
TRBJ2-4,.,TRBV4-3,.,TGCGCCAGCAGCCAAGCAGGGGAGGCCAAAAACATTCAGTACTTC,CASSQAGEAKNIQYF
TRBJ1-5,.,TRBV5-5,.,TGTGCCAGCAGCTTGACCGGGGTTGCCAGTTCCAATCAGCCCCAGCATTTT,CASSLTGVASSNQPQHF
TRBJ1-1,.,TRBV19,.,TGTGCCAGCTGCGAGAACACTGAAGCTTTCTTT,CASCENTEAFF
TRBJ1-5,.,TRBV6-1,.,TGTGCCAGCAGTGAAGTAGTGGGCAGGGATCAGCCCCAGCATTTT,CASSEVVGRDQPQHF
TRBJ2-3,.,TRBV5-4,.,TGTGCCAGCAGTACGAAAGGGGTTTATACGCAGTATTTT,CASSTKGVYTQYF
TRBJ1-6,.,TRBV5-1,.,TGCGCCAGCAGCCGGGACTACCGGGAATCACCCCTCCACTTT,CASSRDYRESPLHF
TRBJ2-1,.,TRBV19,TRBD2,TGTGCCAGTACCCCCGGGGGGCGGGGGGACTACAATGAGCAGTTCTTC,CASTPGGRGDYNEQFF
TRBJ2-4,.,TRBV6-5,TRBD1,TGTGCCAGCAGTTTACAGGGGGCTACAAACATTCAGTACTTC,CASSLQGATNIQYF
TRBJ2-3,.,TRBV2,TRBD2,TGTGCCAGCAGTGAAGGCGGGGGTACAGATACGCAGTATTTT,CASSEGGGTDTQYF
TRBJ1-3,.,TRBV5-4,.,TGTGCCAGCAGGACGGGACATGGTGACACCATATATTTT,CASRTGHGDTIYF
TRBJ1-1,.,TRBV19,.,TGTGCCAGCGACACTGGGTTCGAAGCTTTCTTT,CASDTGFEAFF
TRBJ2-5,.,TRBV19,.,TGTGCCAGTAAAAGAAAACACTCCGGCGGGGAGACCCAGTACTTC,CASKRKHSGGETQYF
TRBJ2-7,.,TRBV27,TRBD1,TGTGCCAGCGCCAAACCCGGGACAGGGAATGACGAGCAGTACTTC,CASAKPGTGNDEQYF
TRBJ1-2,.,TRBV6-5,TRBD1,TGTGCCAGCAGTGGACCGGGACAGGGGCATAGTGGCTACACCTTC,CASSGPGQGHSGYTF
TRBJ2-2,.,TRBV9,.,TGTGCCAGCAGCGTCGGGTTAACCGGGGAGCTGTTTTTT,CASSVGLTGELFF
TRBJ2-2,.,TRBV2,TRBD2,TGTGCCAGCATGCTAGCGGAGCGGACCGGGGAGCTGTTTTTT,CASMLAERTGELFF